This T cell receptor (beta chain) was captured in a study of regulatory T cells in long-lasting Graves disease. Study overall: Over-5-year antithyroid drug use with positive TSH receptor antibodies defined persistent Graves' disease in the study. Overall study findings and caveats: Favored usage of TRBV28, TRBJ1-2 and TRBJ2-5 was recorded in persistent disease.

V shed 2 bases, J shed 0 bases, and the junction held 0 bases outside the gene matches. Germline V CDR1 and CDR2: SGHDN, FVKESK. The CDR3 totals 14 residues. The time point denotes: persistent/refractory GD, antithyroid drugs over 5 years with positive TRAb. The TCR library was made from RNA extracted from PBMCs. With respect to this clonotype: Its antigen is unknown.

Relying on iRepertoire HTBI primers and Arm-PCR of CDR3 regions, the team built TCR beta libraries. MiXCR, run by TCRdb on the multiplex PCR reads, gives a single entry per CDR3 protein. Of about 470,000 distinct CDR3 sequences listed, roughly a fifth are singletons. The source of this sequence is a female donor with Graves disease. The rearrangement joins TRBV14 to TRBJ2-5, with 7 bases fitting TRBD2. This sample comprised peripheral blood mononuclear cells (PBMCs), obtained when the disease was refractory, from a patient treated with antithyroid drugs. The CDR3 sequence is CASSQTSDQETQYF. DNA for the CDR3: TGTGCCAGCAGCCAAACTAGCGACCAAGAGACCCAGTACTTC.